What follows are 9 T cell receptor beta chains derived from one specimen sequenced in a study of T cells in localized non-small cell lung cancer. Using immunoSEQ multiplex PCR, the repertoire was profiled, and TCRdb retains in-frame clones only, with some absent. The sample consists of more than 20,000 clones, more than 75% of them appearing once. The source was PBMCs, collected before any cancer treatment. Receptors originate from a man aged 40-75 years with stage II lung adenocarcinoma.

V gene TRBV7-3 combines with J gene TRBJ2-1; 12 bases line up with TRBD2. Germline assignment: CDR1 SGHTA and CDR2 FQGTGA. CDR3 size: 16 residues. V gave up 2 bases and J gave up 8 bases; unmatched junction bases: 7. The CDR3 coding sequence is TGTGCCAGCAGCTTATGGCCTAGCGGGGGGGCCTATGAGCAGTTCTTC. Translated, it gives CASSLWPSGGAYEQFF.

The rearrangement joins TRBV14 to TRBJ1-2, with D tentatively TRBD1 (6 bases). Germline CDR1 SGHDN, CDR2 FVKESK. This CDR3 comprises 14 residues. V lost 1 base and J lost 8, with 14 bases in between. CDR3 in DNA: TGTGCCAGCAGCCAAGTGGGGGGCTTCGGGGGCTACACCTTC. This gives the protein CASSQVGGFGGYTF. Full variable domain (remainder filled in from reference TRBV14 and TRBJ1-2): EAGVTQFPSHSVIEKGQTVTLRCDPISGHDNLYWYRRVMGKEIKFLLHFVKESKQDESGMPNNRFLAERTGGTYSTLKVQPAELEDSGVYFCASSQVGGFGGYTFGSGTRLTVV.

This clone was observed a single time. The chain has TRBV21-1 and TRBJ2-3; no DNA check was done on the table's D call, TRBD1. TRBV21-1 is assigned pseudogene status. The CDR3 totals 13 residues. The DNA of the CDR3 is TGTGCCAGCAGCAGGCCTAGCACAGATACGCAGTATTTT. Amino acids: CASSRPSTDTQYF.

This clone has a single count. CDR3 nucleotide sequence: TGCAGCGTTGTTAAGGGCGAGAACTATGGCTACACCTTC. It codes for CSVVKGENYGYTF. This sequence joins TRBV29-1 and TRBJ1-2, with D unresolved. The germline V gene encodes CDR1 SQVTM and CDR2 ANQGSEA. CDR3 length: 13 residues. Trimming shortened V by 4 bases and J by 2 bases, and 11 bases separated the two germline ends.

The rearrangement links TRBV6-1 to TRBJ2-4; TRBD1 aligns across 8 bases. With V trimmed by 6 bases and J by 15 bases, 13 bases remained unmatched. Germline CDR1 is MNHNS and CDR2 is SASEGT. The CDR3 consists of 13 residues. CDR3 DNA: TGTGCCAGCAGGGGGACAGGAGGAGTAAATTCGTACTTC. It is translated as CASRGTGGVNSYF.

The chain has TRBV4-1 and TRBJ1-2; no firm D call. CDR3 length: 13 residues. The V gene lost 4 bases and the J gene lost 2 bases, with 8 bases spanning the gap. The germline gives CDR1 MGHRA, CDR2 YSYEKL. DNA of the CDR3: TGCGCCAGCAGCCTTTTTGACAACTATGGCTACACCTTC. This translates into CASSLFDNYGYTF.

CDR3 nucleotides: TGCGCCAGCAGCCAAGATCTCAGAGCGGGAGACACTGAAGCTTTCTTT. It encodes CASSQDLRAGDTEAFF. This chain uses TRBV4-3 with TRBJ1-1; no clear D gene. Trimming took off 0 bases at V and 3 bases at J, with 14 bases between the two ends. CDR3 length equals 16 residues. Germline CDR1 LGHNA, CDR2 YSLEER.

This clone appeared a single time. CDR3 sequence reads: CASSSGLAQETQYF. CDR3 DNA: TGTGCCAGCAGCTCTGGACTAGCCCAAGAGACCCAGTACTTC. The chain joins TRBV6-5 to TRBJ2-5; 8 bases fit TRBD2. The germline V gene encodes CDR1 MNHEY and CDR2 SVGAGI. The CDR3 is made up of 14 amino acids. The J segment lost 1 base and the V segment lost 6 bases, leaving 4 bases of the junction unmatched.

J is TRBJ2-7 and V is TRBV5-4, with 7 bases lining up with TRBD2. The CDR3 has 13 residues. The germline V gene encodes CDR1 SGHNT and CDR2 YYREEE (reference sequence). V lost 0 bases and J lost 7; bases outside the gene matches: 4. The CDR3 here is CASSLERGNEQYF. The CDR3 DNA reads TGTGCCAGCAGCTTGGAGCGGGGAAATGAGCAGTACTTC.